The next 25 T cell receptor beta chains were all read from a single sample in a study of CD8 T cells in ankylosing spondylitis. MiXCR, applied by TCRdb to the 5' RACE reads, yields one record per CDR3 protein. The table records fewer than 350,000 distinct CDR3 sequences, around a tenth of them present only once. The source material was blood, either unsorted or a sorted T cell fraction (not recorded which). The receptors stem from a female donor with ankylosing spondylitis or in good health (not recorded which).

This clonotype was seen repeatedly, ten times or more. V and J are TRBV24-1 and TRBJ2-7; D unclear. The CDR3 spans 14 residues. V was cut by 6 bases and J by 2 bases, with 13 bases left in between. CDR1 is KGHDR and CDR2 is SFDVKD in the germline V gene. The CDR3 sequence is CATSSGRYPYEQYF. CDR3 nucleotide sequence: TGTGCCACCAGTTCTGGCCGTTACCCCTACGAGCAGTACTTC.

V is TRBV18 and J is TRBJ2-7; D gene uncertain. The CDR3 extends over 14 amino acids. The germline V gene has CDR1 KGHSH and CDR2 LQKENI. Trimming took off 3 bases at V and 6 bases at J, with 15 bases between the two ends. This chain's CDR3 is CASSPQGLGPEQYF. CDR3 nucleotides: TGTGCCAGCTCACCCCAAGGCTTGGGTCCCGAGCAGTACTTC.

The chain recombines TRBV10-3 with TRBJ2-1; no clear D gene. Germline-derived CDR1 and CDR2 are ENHRY and SYGVKD. CDR3 length: 15 amino acids. Trimming removed 7 bases from V and 2 bases from J, with 15 bases in between. This CDR3 reads CAITPTTSPYNEQFF. CDR3 nucleotides: TGTGCCATCACGCCAACAACATCCCCCTACAATGAGCAGTTCTTC.

This clonotype was seen more than once but under ten times. The chain carries TRBV7-9 and TRBJ1-2, with a weak D call TRBD1 (6 bases). V lost 3 bases and J 6 bases, leaving 11 bases between the germline ends. CDR1 is SEHNR and CDR2 is FQNEAQ in the germline V gene (reference sequence). The CDR3 has 13 amino acids. The CDR3 DNA reads TGTGCCAGCAGCTTTCTGGGGGCAGATGGCTACACCTTC. Its protein product is CASSFLGADGYTF.

The CDR3 region is CASSPLAGSVNTEAFF. CDR3 nucleotide sequence: TGTGCCAGCTCACCATTGGCTGGGTCTGTGAACACTGAAGCTTTCTTT. The chain couples TRBV18 to TRBJ1-1; no firm D call. This CDR3 has 16 residues. In germline, CDR1 is KGHSH, CDR2 LQKENI. Trimming took 2 bases from V and 0 from J, leaving 13 bases between them.

The genes are TRBV6-2 or TRBV6-3 and TRBJ2-5; the match to TRBD2 covers 8 bases. V was pared by 5 bases and J by 6 bases, with 17 bases of the junction left unmatched. There are 17 residues in the CDR3. Germline CDR1 and CDR2: MNHEY and SVGEGT. CDR3 DNA: TGTGCCAGCAGTGGGACAAAGCGGGAGCCCCTCGCGAAGACCCAGTACTTC. It translates to CASSGTKREPLAKTQYF.

There are many counts of this clonotype. The J gene is TRBJ2-7, the V gene TRBV5-1; D unresolved. From germline, CDR1 is SGHRS and CDR2 YFSETQ. The CDR3 loop spans 15 amino acids. With 2 bases removed from V and 3 bases from J, the gap between germline ends came to 15 bases. The CDR3 DNA reads TGCGCCAGCAGCTTCAGGATAGGAGTCAACTACGAGCAGTACTTC. Encoded protein: CASSFRIGVNYEQYF.

This clonotype came up many times. This chain links TRBV6-5 with TRBJ1-3; D is unclear. Germline V lookup: CDR1 MNHEY, CDR2 SVGAGI. This CDR3 is 18 amino acids long. V was shortened by 3 bases and J by 0 bases, with 18 bases between the two germline ends. CDR3 sequence (DNA): TGTGCCAGCAGTTATGCCGGACGGGTATCCCTCTCTGGAAACACCATATATTTT. Its translation: CASSYAGRVSLSGNTIYF.

This clonotype has a handful of counts. The chain employs TRBV7-2 and TRBJ2-3; D might be TRBD2 (7 bases). The CDR3 totals 16 residues. Germline CDR1 and CDR2: SGHTA and FQGNSA. V lost 5 bases and J 3 bases, leaving 18 bases between the germline ends. CDR3 loop: CASSIKGGATTDTQYF. CDR3 nucleotides: TGTGCCAGCAGCATCAAGGGGGGGGCTACGACAGATACGCAGTATTTT. The complete variable domain, with remaining parts taken from reference TRBV7-2 and TRBJ2-3, reads GAGVSQSPSNKVTEKGKDVELRCDPISGHTALYWYRQSLGQGLEFLIYFQGNSAPDKSGLPSDRFSAERTGGSVSTLTIQRTQQEDSAVYLCASSIKGGATTDTQYFGPGTRLTVL.

The sample holds many counts of this clonotype. The J gene is TRBJ2-5, the V gene TRBV5-1, with D uncertain. The V gene's germline CDR1 is SGHRS and CDR2 YFSETQ. V was shortened by 0 bases and J by 2 bases, with 8 bases between the two germline ends. The CDR3 has 14 amino acids. CDR3 DNA sequence: TGCGCCAGCAGCTTGGCCGGGCAGCAAGAGACCCAGTACTTC. This encodes CASSLAGQQETQYF. The full variable domain, rest sourced from reference TRBV5-1 and TRBJ2-5, is KAGVTQTPRYLIKTRGQQVTLSCSPISGHRSVSWYQQTPGQGLQFLFEYFSETQRNKGNFPGRFSGRQFSNSRSEMNVSTLELGDSALYLCASSLAGQQETQYFGPGTRLLVL.

This clonotype occurred a few times. The genes are TRBV12-3 or TRBV12-4 and TRBJ2-1, with 9 bases identical to TRBD1. V trimming: 6 bases; J trimming: 7 bases; junction bases outside the gene matches: 13. This CDR3 is 16 amino acids long. CDR3 region: CASSPPAGTGRNEQFF. CDR3 DNA sequence: TGTGCCAGCAGCCCCCCTGCCGGGACAGGGAGGAATGAGCAGTTCTTC.

This clonotype was picked up many times. The J gene is TRBJ2-1, the V gene TRBV25-1; weak D call: TRBD1 (6 bases). Germline CDR1 MGHDK, CDR2 SYGVNS. Trimming stripped 4 bases from V and 7 bases from J, with 14 bases between. The CDR3 totals 14 residues. CDR3 sequence: CASSAQGYRNEQFF. In DNA, the CDR3 is TGTGCCAGCAGTGCACAGGGTTATAGGAATGAGCAGTTCTTC. Complete variable domain (other parts from reference TRBV25-1 and TRBJ2-1): EADIYQTPRYLVIGTGKKITLECSQTMGHDKMYWYQQDPGMELHLIHYSYGVNSTEKGDLSSESTVSRIRTEHFPLTLESARPSHTSQYLCASSAQGYRNEQFFGPGTRLTVL.

This clonotype appeared many times. The DNA for the CDR3 is TGTGCCACCAGCCTCGGGCGGAGGGGATATAATGAAAAACTGTTTTTT. Translation: CATSLGRRGYNEKLFF. The chain has TRBV15 and TRBJ1-4, with a weak D call TRBD1 (5 bases). The CDR3 totals 16 residues. The germline gives CDR1 LNHNV, CDR2 YYDKDF (reference sequence). Trimming stripped 5 bases from V and 4 bases from J, with 17 bases between.

There are many counts of this clonotype. The J gene is TRBJ1-5, the V gene TRBV12-3 or TRBV12-4; the D is unclear. The CDR3 runs 16 residues. Trimming took 6 bases from V and 3 from J, leaving 18 bases between them. The DNA for the CDR3 is TGTGCCAGCAGCCCGGCCGGACGGCTGAACAATCAGCCCCAGCATTTT. Protein: CASSPAGRLNNQPQHF.

Concerning this clonotype: It may be a read error: a sequence one base away is much more abundant. The chain links TRBV7-3 to TRBJ1-2; 8 bases are shared with TRBD1. The CDR3 runs to 13 residues. V was clipped by 5 bases and J by 4 bases; unmatched bases: 3. Germline CDR1 is SGHTA and CDR2 is FQGTGA. The CDR3 nucleotides read TGTGCCAGCAGCCCAGACAGGGGCTATGGCTACACCTTC. Its protein is CASSPDRGYGYTF.

In this sample, this clonotype turned up a few times. J is TRBJ1-6 and V is TRBV27; the D gene is possibly TRBD1 (5 bases). The CDR3 contains 14 residues. Per the germline V gene, CDR1 is MNHEY and CDR2 is SMNVEV (reference sequence). Deletions cut 3 bases from V and 7 bases from J, with 10 bases between. CDR3 sequence reads: CASSLSGRNSPLHF. The CDR3 nucleotides are TGTGCCAGCAGTTTGTCAGGGAGAAATTCACCCCTCCACTTT.

Many counts were recorded for this clonotype. The chain carries TRBV27 and TRBJ1-1, with 7 nucleotides matching TRBD1. With 1 base clipped from V and 4 bases from J, the junction kept 6 bases outside the gene matches. Germline values: CDR1 MNHEY, CDR2 SMNVEV (reference sequence). This CDR3 has 15 amino acids. CDR3 amino acids: CASSLLKGAVTEAFF. CDR3 DNA sequence: TGTGCCAGCAGTTTATTGAAGGGGGCGGTCACTGAAGCTTTCTTT.

J is TRBJ2-5 and V is TRBV9, with 13 nucleotides matching TRBD2. The CDR3 runs 16 residues. Looked up from germline, CDR1 is SGDLS and CDR2 is YYNGEE. With 0 bases clipped from V and 5 bases from J, the junction kept 4 bases outside the gene matches. CDR3 sequence (DNA): TGTGCCAGCAGCGTAGCTGGGACTAGCGGGACGGAGACCCAGTACTTC. Encoded protein: CASSVAGTSGTETQYF.

This clonotype was picked up many times. The V gene is TRBV5-1, the J gene TRBJ1-1; a possible D gene is TRBD1 (5 bases). This CDR3 spans 13 amino acids. V dropped 1 base and J dropped 4 bases, with 8 bases sitting between them. Germline loops: CDR1 SGHRS, CDR2 YFSETQ. CDR3 sequence reads: CASSLYRFTEAFF. Here the CDR3 DNA reads TGCGCCAGCAGCTTGTACAGGTTCACTGAAGCTTTCTTT.

The rearrangement uses TRBV5-1 and TRBJ2-4; D may correspond to TRBD1 or TRBD2 (5 bases each). CDR3 length: 13 amino acids. Trimming took 1 base from V and 9 from J, leaving 11 bases between them. From germline, CDR1 is SGHRS and CDR2 YFSETQ. The CDR3 protein is CASSLWGDSIQYF. The CDR3 DNA is TGCGCCAGCAGCTTGTGGGGAGACAGCATTCAGTACTTC.

The table lists this clonotype with many counts. V usage is TRBV6-2 or TRBV6-3 and J usage is TRBJ2-1, with TRBD2 matching over 7 bases. In germline, CDR1 is MNHEY, CDR2 SVGEGT. This CDR3 has 15 residues. J was trimmed by 4 bases and V by 6 bases; bases with no gene match: 9. Here the CDR3 DNA reads TGTGCCAGCAGCCAAGCGGGACTAAATTACAATGAGCAGTTCTTC. It encodes CASSQAGLNYNEQFF.

This clonotype was detected ten times or more. This chain links TRBV18 with TRBJ1-1; D is undetermined. CDR3 length equals 16 residues. Germline loops: CDR1 KGHSH, CDR2 LQKENI. Deletions cut 5 bases from V and 1 base from J, with 17 bases between. The CDR3 region is CASSDIGGPRNTEAFF. CDR3 in DNA: TGTGCCAGCTCAGACATCGGAGGGCCTAGGAACACTGAAGCTTTCTTT.

This clonotype was recorded many times. This chain links TRBV4-1 with TRBJ1-1; D is uncertain. This CDR3 contains 15 residues. V was pared by 0 bases and J by 4 bases, with 12 bases between. Germline assignment: CDR1 MGHRA and CDR2 YSYEKL. CDR3 residues: CASSQDGSRLTEAFF. The DNA of the CDR3 is TGCGCCAGCAGCCAAGATGGGAGTAGGCTCACTGAAGCTTTCTTT.

This clonotype was seen a few times. The V call is TRBV10-3, the J call TRBJ2-7; 11 bases agree with TRBD2. Germline CDR1 is ENHRY and CDR2 is SYGVKD. Trimming removed 3 bases from V and 5 bases from J; junction bases left unmatched: 9. The CDR3 extends over 16 amino acids. For the CDR3, the DNA is TGTGCCATCAGTGACCCTGTTAGCGGGAGGGCCAACGAGCAGTACTTC. It codes for CAISDPVSGRANEQYF.

This clonotype was observed a few times. The CDR3 sequence is CASSLGLAGGYTDTQYF. In nucleotides, the CDR3 is TGTGCCAGCAGTTTGGGACTAGCGGGGGGCTACACAGATACGCAGTATTTT. This chain links TRBV28 with TRBJ2-3, with 15 positions matching TRBD2. The V segment lost 3 bases and the J segment 2 bases; nucleotides outside the gene matches: 3. Germline lookup yields CDR1 MDHEN and CDR2 SYDVKM. This CDR3 contains 17 residues. The complete variable domain, with remaining parts taken from reference TRBV28 and TRBJ2-3, reads DVKVTQSSRYLVKRTGEKVFLECVQDMDHENMFWYRQDPGLGLRLIYFSYDVKMKEKGDIPEGYSVSREKKERFSLILESASTNQTSMYLCASSLGLAGGYTDTQYFGPGTRLTVL.